This entry lists 17 T cell receptor beta chains sequenced from one sample in a study of T cells in Graves' hyperthyroidism and ophthalmopathy. From RNA transcripts, TCR beta CDR3 regions were amplified. With the HTBI primer set, the TCR CDR3 went through a first round of RT-PCR. TCRdb independently ran MiXCR on the multiplex PCR reads; one entry per CDR3 protein. This sample has about 640,000 distinct CDR3 sequences, with 45% found just once. The specimen sequenced was peripheral blood or thyroid tissue (not recorded which). The source of these receptors is an adult man with Graves' disease, either hyperthyroidism or ophthalmopathy (not recorded which).

This clonotype was counted only a few times. The chain combines TRBV7-6 with TRBJ1-1, with D maybe TRBD1 (6 bases). Looked up from germline, CDR1 is SGHVS and CDR2 is FNYEAQ. The CDR3 is made up of 16 amino acids. V was pared by 1 base and J by 5 bases, with 17 bases between. DNA of the CDR3: TGTGCCAGCAGCTTAGGGTCCGCGGGGGCAAGGACTGAAGCTTTCTTT. This sequence encodes CASSLGSAGARTEAFF.

This clonotype was observed a handful of times. The chain employs TRBV7-2 and TRBJ1-1; D is possibly TRBD1 (5 bases). The V gene lost 6 bases and the J gene lost 1 base, with 12 bases spanning the gap. The germline V gene has CDR1 SGHTA and CDR2 FQGNSA. This CDR3 spans 14 amino acids. CDR3 coding DNA: TGTGCCAGCAGTTCTACGGACAAGAACACTGAAGCTTTCTTT. This sequence encodes CASSSTDKNTEAFF.

The genes are TRBV7-9 and TRBJ2-7; 7 bases line up with TRBD1. Germline loops: CDR1 SEHNR, CDR2 FQNEAQ (reference sequence). The V gene end was trimmed by 7 bases and the J gene end by 2 bases; junction bases not matched to a gene: 5. The CDR3 runs to 13 residues. The CDR3 is CASIRQGTYEQYF. CDR3 sequence (DNA): TGTGCCAGCATCCGACAGGGTACCTACGAGCAGTACTTC.

The rearrangement uses TRBV29-1 and TRBJ2-7, with D possibly being TRBD1 (6 bases). Germline CDR1 reads SQVTM; CDR2 reads ANQGSEA. Between the trimmed V and J ends, which lost 3 bases and 2 bases, there was a span of 14 bases. The CDR3 spans 14 residues. CDR3 protein: CSVDPGTNTYEQYF. The DNA for the CDR3 is TGCAGCGTTGACCCCGGGACAAATACCTACGAGCAGTACTTC.

This clonotype was counted at least ten times. The genes are TRBV12-3 or TRBV12-4 and TRBJ1-2; D is uncertain. The CDR3 has 11 residues. Trimming removed 10 bases at V and 3 bases at J, with 9 bases between. The CDR3 here is CAILTYYGYTF. The CDR3 bases are TGTGCCATCCTGACTTACTATGGCTACACCTTC.

CDR3 in amino acids: CASSSQPALNTGELFF. In DNA, the CDR3 is TGCGCCAGCAGCTCGCAACCGGCTCTGAACACCGGGGAGCTGTTTTTT. This chain connects TRBV5-1 to TRBJ2-2; D is uncertain. V lost 3 bases to trimming and J lost 1 base, with 13 bases between them. Looked up from germline, CDR1 is SGHRS and CDR2 is YFSETQ. This CDR3 is built from 16 residues.

The chain has TRBV19 and TRBJ2-6; TRBD2 might be the D (5 bases). CDR1 and CDR2 (germline): LNHDA, SQIVND (reference sequence). The CDR3 runs to 16 residues. Trimming stripped 2 bases from V and 2 bases from J, with 10 bases between. CDR3 region: CASSIRGGAGANVLTF. The CDR3 coding sequence is TGTGCCAGTAGTATAAGAGGAGGCGCTGGGGCCAACGTCCTGACTTTC.

The rearrangement links TRBV7-2 to TRBJ2-2; 7 nucleotides line up with TRBD1. CDR1 is SGHTA and CDR2 is FQGNSA in the germline V gene. The CDR3 spans 16 residues. V gave up 5 bases and J gave up 3 bases; unmatched junction bases: 9. DNA for the CDR3: TGTGCCAGCAGCCCCTTTACAGGGGTCGACACCGGGGAGCTGTTTTTT. Protein product: CASSPFTGVDTGELFF.

The chain couples TRBV5-1 to TRBJ2-7; 10 nucleotides align to TRBD1. The CDR3 is made up of 16 amino acids. Germline-derived CDR1 and CDR2 are SGHRS and YFSETQ. V lost 0 bases to trimming and J lost 3 bases; unmatched junction nucleotides: 6. The CDR3 is CASSLEGTGEFYEQYF. CDR3 in DNA: TGCGCCAGCAGCTTGGAAGGGACAGGGGAATTCTACGAGCAGTACTTC.

This clonotype was counted ten times or more. The rearrangement links TRBV29-1 to TRBJ1-2; no reliable D call. This CDR3 region has 13 residues. Looked up from germline, CDR1 is SQVTM and CDR2 is ANQGSEA. Trimming stripped 2 bases from V and 4 bases from J, with 11 bases between. The CDR3 sequence: CSVEIPGSYGYTF. The DNA for the CDR3 is TGCAGCGTTGAAATCCCGGGGTCCTATGGCTACACCTTC.

This chain connects TRBV9 to TRBJ1-5; 9 nucleotides align to TRBD1. The ends lost 2 bases at V and 5 bases at J; junction bases unmatched: 5. Germline CDR1 SGDLS, CDR2 YYNGEE. This CDR3 is built from 15 residues. The CDR3 region is CASSVSGQGDQPQHF. The CDR3 coding sequence is TGTGCCAGCAGCGTTTCGGGACAGGGAGATCAGCCCCAGCATTTT. The whole variable domain, remainder taken from reference TRBV9 and TRBJ1-5, is DSGVTQTPKHLITATGQRVTLRCSPRSGDLSVYWYQQSLDQGLQFLIQYYNGEERAKGNILERFSAQQFPDLHSELNLSSLELGDSALYFCASSVSGQGDQPQHFGDGTRLSIL.

Only a few counts were recorded for this clonotype. The rearrangement joins TRBV7-9 to TRBJ1-2, with 9 bases that match TRBD1. V was pared by 5 bases and J by 4 bases, with 8 bases of the junction left unmatched. Per the germline V gene, CDR1 is SEHNR and CDR2 is FQNEAQ (reference sequence). This CDR3 contains 15 residues. CDR3 residues: CASSGGQGRFYGYTF. CDR3 nucleotide sequence: TGTGCCAGCAGCGGGGGACAGGGAAGGTTCTATGGCTACACCTTC.

Only one count was recorded for this clonotype. A single base separates this from a much larger clone, so it may be a read error. The rearrangement links TRBV6-1 to TRBJ1-5; D is ambiguous. The germline CDR1 and CDR2 sequences are MNHNS and SASEGT. V lost 3 bases and J lost 0, with 9 bases in between. The CDR3 runs 15 residues. This chain's CDR3 is CASSETGYSNQPQHF. For the CDR3, the DNA is TGTGCCAGCAGTGAGACCGGTTATAGCAATCAGCCCCAGCATTTT.

The CDR3 protein is CASRQTDSSYEQYF. The CDR3 DNA follows: TGTGCCAGCAGACAGACGGACAGCTCCTACGAGCAGTACTTC. V is TRBV7-9 and J is TRBJ2-7, with a tentative D call TRBD1 (6 bases). V was clipped by 6 bases and J by 0 bases, with 12 bases between them. Germline V lookup: CDR1 SEHNR, CDR2 FQNEAQ (reference sequence). The CDR3 is made up of 14 amino acids.

This clonotype was recorded a few times. The V gene is TRBV6-6, the J gene TRBJ2-2; D unclear. The V gene lost 10 bases and the J gene lost 4 bases, with 22 bases spanning the gap. The CDR3 runs to 16 residues. Germline lookup yields CDR1 MNHNY and CDR2 SVGAGI (reference sequence). Here the CDR3 DNA reads TGTGCCATCAACGTATCCGGGCCAAGGGCCACCGGGGAGCTGTTTTTT. Its translation: CAINVSGPRATGELFF.

J is TRBJ2-2 and V is TRBV7-9, with TRBD1 identical over 7 bases. The V and J ends lost 6 bases and 3 bases, in that order; junction bases with no gene match: 10. Germline V gives CDR1 SEHNR, CDR2 FQNEAQ (reference sequence). The length of the CDR3 is 16 residues. Written as DNA, the CDR3 is TGTGCCAGCAGAGAGACAGGGTTCGAGGACACCGGGGAGCTGTTTTTT. It codes for CASRETGFEDTGELFF.

This clonotype was detected a few times. This rearrangement joins TRBV11-2 to TRBJ2-5; 15 bases are a match to TRBD2. The CDR3 has 17 amino acids. The germline V gene encodes CDR1 SGHAT and CDR2 FQNNGV. The V segment lost 5 bases and the J segment 2 bases; nucleotides outside the gene matches: 6. CDR3 bases: TGTGCCAGCAGCACGGGGACTAGCGGGAGGAGGCAAGAGACCCAGTACTTC. Residues: CASSTGTSGRRQETQYF.